The 14 T cell receptor beta chains presented below share a single source sample, sequenced in a study of tumor-infiltrating lymphocytes in localized non-small cell lung cancer. Only in-frame clones appear in the TCRdb table, and some are missing; sequencing was by immunoSEQ multiplex PCR. The profile shows under 3,500 clones, less than 75% of them singletons. Sequenced: uninvolved lung tissue not adjacent to the tumor. All receptors derive from a human donor with non-small cell lung cancer.

This clone came up a few times. The rearrangement uses TRBV5-1 and TRBJ1-5; the D is unclear. CDR1 SGHRS and CDR2 YFSETQ come from the germline V gene. Trimming cost V 2 bases and J 8 bases, with 14 bases left between them. The CDR3 is made up of 14 amino acids. CDR3 region: CASSLGGSSEPQHF. In DNA form, the CDR3 reads TGCGCCAGCAGCTTAGGCGGCTCTTCGGAGCCCCAGCATTTT.

This clone is classed as medium-sized. The chain uses TRBV4-2 and TRBJ2-1, with D possibly matching TRBD2 (5 bases). V lost 0 bases and J lost 0, with 12 bases in between. Germline loops: CDR1 LGHNA, CDR2 YNFKEQ. This CDR3 is built from 17 residues. CDR3 in amino acids: CASSQDKGLSSYNEQFF. Written as DNA, the CDR3 is TGTGCCAGCAGCCAAGATAAAGGACTCAGCTCCTACAATGAGCAGTTCTTC.

The gene calls are TRBV7-2 and TRBJ2-7; D may correspond to TRBD1 or TRBD2 (5 bases each). V was trimmed by 5 bases and J by 0 bases, leaving 14 bases between them. Germline V CDR1 and CDR2: SGHTA, FQGNSA. This CDR3 spans 15 amino acids. CDR3 bases: TGTGCCAGCAGCCTTGGGACGGCTGTCTCCTACGAGCAGTACTTC. This encodes CASSLGTAVSYEQYF.

This rearrangement joins TRBV2 to TRBJ1-2; D gene unclear. Deletions cut 10 bases from V and 0 bases from J, with 12 bases between. The CDR3 consists of 13 residues. Germline CDR1 SNHLY, CDR2 FYNNEI. The CDR3 is CATSREANYGYTF. The CDR3 nucleotides are TGTGCCACCTCGAGGGAAGCTAACTATGGCTACACCTTC.

The chain recombines TRBV12-1 with TRBJ2-2; the table's D call TRBD2 went unverified against the DNA. TRBV12-1 constitutes a pseudogene. CDR3 length: 16 residues. DNA for the CDR3: TGTGCCAGCAGCTTCAAAGCGGGAGGGCGTACCGGGGAGCTGTTTTTT. Its protein product is CASSFKAGGRTGELFF.

This sequence joins TRBV13 and TRBJ2-3, with 7 nucleotides matching TRBD2. The CDR3 contains 14 residues. V gave up 4 bases and J gave up 0 bases; unmatched junction bases: 1. The germline gives CDR1 PRHDT, CDR2 FYEKMQ (reference sequence). CDR3: CASSWRGSTDTQYF. The DNA of the CDR3 is TGTGCCAGCAGCTGGCGGGGGAGCACAGATACGCAGTATTTT. Full variable domain (outside the CDR3, taken from reference TRBV13 and TRBJ2-3): AAGVIQSPRHLIKEKRETATLKCYPIPRHDTVYWYQQGPGQDPQFLISFYEKMQSDKGSIPDRFSAQQFSDYHSELNMSSLELGDSALYFCASSWRGSTDTQYFGPGTRLTVL.

The chain couples TRBV20-1 to TRBJ1-4; D is unresolved. The germline V and J ends were trimmed by 0 bases and 8 bases, with 4 bases remaining between them. This CDR3 comprises 11 residues. Germline V gene data show CDR1 as DFQATT and CDR2 as SNEGSKA (reference sequence). CDR3 DNA sequence: TGCAGTGCTAGAGATGTAGAAAAACTGTTTTTT. This translates into CSARDVEKLFF.

This sequence joins TRBV30 and TRBJ1-1; no firm D call. Trimming removed 3 bases from V and 1 base from J, with 6 bases in between. This CDR3 has 12 amino acids. Germline V lookup: CDR1 GTSNPN, CDR2 SVGIG (reference sequence). The CDR3 DNA follows: TGTGCCTGGAGGAAGACGAACACTGAAGCTTTCTTT. Amino acid sequence: CAWRKTNTEAFF.

This clone was seen more than once but under ten times. The chain couples TRBV7-2 to TRBJ2-3, with D unresolved. Germline-derived CDR1 and CDR2 are SGHTA and FQGNSA. The CDR3 extends over 14 amino acids. Trimming pared 3 bases from V and 2 bases from J, leaving 9 bases between. The DNA for the CDR3 is TGTGCCAGCAGCTTCATGGCCAACACAGATACGCAGTATTTT. It translates to CASSFMANTDTQYF. Drawing the rest from reference TRBV7-2 and TRBJ2-3, the complete variable domain is GAGVSQSPSNKVTEKGKDVELRCDPISGHTALYWYRQSLGQGLEFLIYFQGNSAPDKSGLPSDRFSAERTGGSVSTLTIQRTQQEDSAVYLCASSFMANTDTQYFGPGTRLTVL.

J is TRBJ2-7 and V is TRBV29-1, with 8 bases aligning to TRBD1. This CDR3 spans 13 amino acids. V trimming: 5 bases; J trimming: 7 bases; junction bases outside the gene matches: 10. Germline lookup yields CDR1 SQVTM and CDR2 ANQGSEA. CDR3 in amino acids: CSVRRTGTWEQYF. CDR3 DNA: TGCAGCGTTCGTAGGACAGGGACCTGGGAGCAGTACTTC.

This rearrangement joins TRBV4-1 to TRBJ2-6; 12 positions match TRBD1. CDR1 is MGHRA, CDR2 YSYEKL, per germline. This CDR3 spans 19 amino acids. The V gene end was trimmed by 2 bases and the J gene end by 2 bases; junction bases not matched to a gene: 7. The CDR3 nucleotides read TGCGCCAGCAGCCAAAAACCCGGGACAGGGGGCGCTGGGGCCAACGTCCTGACTTTC. Translation gives CASSQKPGTGGAGANVLTF.

This chain connects TRBV29-1 to TRBJ1-3; no reliable D call. This CDR3 is built from 12 residues. Germline V lookup: CDR1 SQVTM, CDR2 ANQGSEA. V lost 4 bases and J 3 bases, leaving 7 bases between the germline ends. CDR3 DNA sequence: TGCAGCGTTGCCGCAGTTGGAAACACCATATATTTT. The encoded protein is CSVAAVGNTIYF.

The chain couples TRBV20-1 to TRBJ2-7, with D maybe TRBD2 (5 bases). V dropped 7 bases and J dropped 6 bases, with 13 bases sitting between them. Germline CDR1 DFQATT, CDR2 SNEGSKA (reference sequence). The CDR3 has 11 residues. The CDR3 protein is CSGGSGFEQYF. CDR3 in DNA: TGCAGTGGAGGGAGTGGGTTCGAGCAGTACTTC.

In its sample, this clone was seen a few times. CDR3: CASFGGNGGYTF. For the CDR3, the DNA is TGTGCCAGCTTTGGGGGCAATGGTGGCTACACCTTC. The genes are TRBV6-6 and TRBJ1-2, with D perhaps matching TRBD1 (6 bases). Germline loops: CDR1 MNHNY, CDR2 SVGAGI (reference sequence). The CDR3 consists of 12 residues. Trimming removed 8 bases from V and 7 bases from J, with 14 bases in between.